These 23 T cell receptor beta chains originate from one sample sequenced in a study of technical replicates of blood from a handful of donors. TCRdb's table, derived via immunoSEQ multiplex PCR, lists solely in-frame clones and lacks some. The sample yields around 69,000 clones, roughly 88% seen once. Sequences were obtained from PBMCs. The receptor set was obtained from a human donor in good health. Some clones in this sample may be carry-over from other donors' samples.

The rearrangement uses TRBV30 and TRBJ1-1; no clear D. Germline values: CDR1 GTSNPN, CDR2 SVGIG (reference sequence). V lost 0 bases to trimming and J lost 4 bases, with 12 bases between them. The CDR3 totals 14 residues. CDR3 region: CAWSVSKRGTEAFF. The CDR3 DNA reads TGTGCCTGGAGTGTATCGAAGCGTGGCACTGAAGCTTTCTTT. The full variable domain, in which reference TRBV30 and TRBJ1-1 provide the parts outside the CDR3, is SQTIHQWPATLVQPVGSPLSLECTVEGTSNPNLYWYRQAAGRGLQLLFYSVGIGQISSEVPQNLSASRPQDRQFILSSKKLLLSDSGFYLCAWSVSKRGTEAFFGQGTRLTVV.

CDR3 amino acids: CASRPQGVGNEKLFF. The CDR3 DNA reads TGTGCCAGCAGGCCTCAGGGGGTCGGTAATGAAAAACTGTTTTTT. J is TRBJ1-4 and V is TRBV7-9; TRBD1 matches at 7 bases. Germline V gene sequence: CDR1 SEHNR, CDR2 FQNEAQ (reference sequence). CDR3 length: 15 residues. V shed 6 bases, J shed 4 bases, and the junction held 8 bases outside the gene matches.

This clone is a singleton in its sample. The rearrangement joins TRBV7-8 to TRBJ1-1; TRBD1 is a possible D gene (5 bases). There are 13 residues in the CDR3. Germline lookup yields CDR1 SGHVS and CDR2 FQNEAQ. Trimming pared 6 bases from V and 1 base from J, leaving 9 bases between. This CDR3 reads CASSTRENTEAFF. For the CDR3, the DNA is TGTGCCAGCAGTACCAGGGAGAACACTGAAGCTTTCTTT.

The rearrangement joins TRBV5-1 to TRBJ2-7; 13 bases fit TRBD2. This CDR3 has 16 residues. V lost 4 bases to trimming and J lost 7 bases; unmatched junction nucleotides: 11. Germline CDR1 SGHRS, CDR2 YFSETQ. The CDR3 sequence: CASSLNGLAGVTEQYF. CDR3 DNA: TGCGCCAGCAGCCTCAACGGACTAGCGGGGGTCACAGAGCAGTACTTC.

V usage is TRBV7-9 and J usage is TRBJ1-4; 8 bases map to TRBD1. V lost 1 base and J lost 0; bases outside the gene matches: 7. Per germline, CDR1 SEHNR and CDR2 FQNEAQ (reference sequence). This CDR3 is built from 18 residues. CDR3 residues: CASSLGAGGITTNEKLFF. The CDR3 region has the DNA TGTGCCAGCAGCTTAGGGGCAGGGGGCATTACAACTAATGAAAAACTGTTTTTT.

The J gene is TRBJ1-1, the V gene TRBV28; a weak D match, TRBD1 (5 bases). V lost 8 bases and J 1 base, leaving 20 bases between the germline ends. The V gene's germline CDR1 is MDHEN and CDR2 SYDVKM. This CDR3 has 16 residues. The chain's CDR3 is CASAPRGRARNTEAFF. The CDR3 DNA reads as TGTGCCAGCGCACCTAGGGGTAGGGCCCGGAACACTGAAGCTTTCTTT.

This clone was counted only a few times. The genes are TRBV19 and TRBJ1-2; 9 bases map to TRBD1. Per the germline V gene, CDR1 is LNHDA and CDR2 is SQIVND (reference sequence). This CDR3 is 13 amino acids long. V was pared by 6 bases and J by 4 bases, with 3 bases of the junction left unmatched. For the CDR3, the DNA is TGTGCCAGTAGGGAACAGGGGGCCTATGGCTACACCTTC. It is translated as CASREQGAYGYTF.

J is TRBJ2-3 and V is TRBV29-1; 14 bases align to TRBD2. This CDR3 is 19 amino acids long. Germline assignment: CDR1 SQVTM and CDR2 ANQGSEA. Losses at the gene ends were 1 base for V and 2 bases for J; bases not matched to a gene: 11. DNA of the CDR3: TGCAGCGTTGAAGGTACGAGAGGACTAGCGGGGGGCAACACAGATACGCAGTATTTT. It encodes CSVEGTRGLAGGNTDTQYF.

The rearrangement joins TRBV5-6 to TRBJ1-1; 7 nucleotides line up with TRBD1. CDR3 length equals 14 residues. CDR1 is SGHDT, CDR2 YYEEEE, per germline. V dropped 4 bases and J dropped 3; count of bases not matched to a gene: 6. The CDR3 nucleotides are TGTGCCAGCAGCCCGGATGACAGGGACACTGAAGCTTTCTTT. As protein: CASSPDDRDTEAFF.

This clone was seen once. The chain carries TRBV21-1 and TRBJ1-5. TRBV21-1 is flagged as a pseudogene. This CDR3 comprises 15 residues. The CDR3 spells CASSKARGSNQPQHF. The CDR3 nucleotides read TGTGCCAGCAGCAAAGCGCGCGGTAGCAATCAGCCCCAGCATTTT.

This chain uses TRBV15 with TRBJ2-2; possible D gene TRBD2, 5 bases. The CDR3 is 13 amino acids. CDR1 LNHNV and CDR2 YYDKDF come from the germline V gene (reference sequence). V was cut by 3 bases and J by 4 bases, with 6 bases left in between. The CDR3, as DNA: TGTGCCACCAGCAGGGAGGTCACCGGGGAGCTGTTTTTT. Protein product: CATSREVTGELFF.

The chain carries TRBV5-4 and TRBJ2-2; 7 nucleotides match TRBD1. Unmatched junction bases numbered 5, after V lost 2 bases and J lost 4 bases. This CDR3 region has 15 residues. Germline CDR1 and CDR2: SGHNT and YYREEE (reference sequence). For the CDR3, the DNA is TGTGCCAGCAGCTTATACAGGGGTGGCACCGGGGAGCTGTTTTTT. Translating gives CASSLYRGGTGELFF.

This sequence joins TRBV4-1 and TRBJ2-5; D unresolved. Germline CDR1 MGHRA, CDR2 YSYEKL. The CDR3 has 16 amino acids. V was trimmed by 1 base and J by 4 bases, leaving 16 bases between them. The CDR3 region has the DNA TGCGCCAGCAGCCAAGGGAAGGCTAGGTATGGAGAGACCCAGTACTTC. It translates to CASSQGKARYGETQYF.

The rearrangement joins TRBV9 to TRBJ2-5; 7 bases fit TRBD2. The CDR3 sequence is 19 residues long. V gave up 0 bases and J gave up 2 bases; unmatched junction bases: 16. Looked up from germline, CDR1 is SGDLS and CDR2 is YYNGEE. The CDR3 bases are TGTGCCAGCAGCGTAGGAGCCAAGCGGCCTAGCGGATATCAAGAGACCCAGTACTTC. Protein sequence: CASSVGAKRPSGYQETQYF.

This clone was detected once. The rearrangement joins TRBV5-1 to TRBJ1-1; D is possibly TRBD1 (5 bases). CDR1 SGHRS and CDR2 YFSETQ come from the germline V gene. The CDR3 contains 16 residues. The ends were cut back, 0 bases at V and 4 bases at J, with 16 bases in the middle. CDR3 DNA sequence: TGCGCCAGCAGCTTGGAAGAGGCAGGGTGGGGCACTGAAGCTTTCTTT. Translation gives CASSLEEAGWGTEAFF. Full variable domain (remainder filled in from reference TRBV5-1 and TRBJ1-1): KAGVTQTPRYLIKTRGQQVTLSCSPISGHRSVSWYQQTPGQGLQFLFEYFSETQRNKGNFPGRFSGRQFSNSRSEMNVSTLELGDSALYLCASSLEEAGWGTEAFFGQGTRLTVV.

Points on this clone: Other DNA sequences in the same sample also yield this CDR3. The chain combines TRBV5-1 with TRBJ2-1; D is ambiguous. Germline V lookup: CDR1 SGHRS, CDR2 YFSETQ. The CDR3 runs to 14 residues. V lost 4 bases and J 3 bases, leaving 11 bases between the germline ends. CDR3 bases: TGCGCCAGCAGCCCCTCCGGCGGCTACAATGAGCAGTTCTTC. Translation gives CASSPSGGYNEQFF.

The sample holds a few counts of this clone. The chain is built from TRBV10-1 and TRBJ2-7, with D tentatively TRBD1 (6 bases). The CDR3 has 10 residues. Germline-derived CDR1 and CDR2 are WNHNN and SYGVQD (reference sequence). The V gene lost 8 bases and the J gene lost 7 bases, with 9 bases spanning the gap. The chain's CDR3 is CASLGGEQYF. Written as DNA, the CDR3 is TGCGCCAGCCTAGGGGGAGAGCAGTACTTC.

The rearrangement uses TRBV9 and TRBJ1-3, with D unresolved. CDR3 size: 13 residues. Trimming pared 3 bases from V and 4 bases from J, leaving 8 bases between. From germline, CDR1 is SGDLS and CDR2 YYNGEE. The CDR3 nucleotides are TGTGCCAGCAGCGCCCTGAGCGGAAACACCATATATTTT. Translating it yields CASSALSGNTIYF.

The chain is built from TRBV6-4 and TRBJ2-3; D possibly corresponds to TRBD1 (5 bases). This CDR3 has 18 amino acids. V gave up 5 bases and J gave up 2 bases, with 23 bases separating them. Germline CDR1 and CDR2: MRHNA and SNTAGT. The CDR3 is CASSPGFSALDFTDTQYF. Here the CDR3 DNA reads TGTGCCAGCAGTCCAGGGTTCTCAGCGCTCGATTTCACAGATACGCAGTATTTT.

V and J are TRBV6-1 and TRBJ1-5; no reliable D call. The CDR3 runs 13 residues. The germline CDR1 and CDR2 sequences are MNHNS and SASEGT. V was cut by 8 bases and J by 0 bases, with 8 bases left in between. The CDR3: CASSPYSNQPQHF. The CDR3 DNA follows: TGTGCCAGCTCCCCCTATAGCAATCAGCCCCAGCATTTT.

V is TRBV7-2 and J is TRBJ2-4; a possible D gene is TRBD1 (6 bases). The CDR3 contains 16 residues. Looked up from germline, CDR1 is SGHTA and CDR2 is FQGNSA. Trimming shortened V by 5 bases and J by 0 bases, and 14 bases separated the two germline ends. CDR3 DNA: TGTGCCAGCAGCCCCACAACAGGGCTAGCCAAAAACATTCAGTACTTC. Protein: CASSPTTGLAKNIQYF.

On this clone itself: A junction end diverges from the germline sequence, so it may reflect a read error. V gene TRBV13 combines with J gene TRBJ2-2; D is unresolved. This CDR3 has 12 residues. Germline values: CDR1 PRHDT, CDR2 FYEKMQ (reference sequence). CDR3 loop: CASSRNSGELFF. The CDR3 DNA reads as TGTGCCAGCAGCCGAAACAGCGGGGAGCTGTTTTTT.

The chain is built from TRBV18 and TRBJ2-2; a weak D match, TRBD1 (5 bases). The CDR3 is 16 residues long. Germline loops: CDR1 KGHSH, CDR2 LQKENI. V shed 3 bases and J shed 7 bases, with 18 bases lying between them. CDR3 nucleotides: TGTGCCAGCTCACCCAGTTTGTTCAGGGCCGGCGGGGAGCTGTTTTTT. Translating it yields CASSPSLFRAGGELFF.